This T cell receptor (beta chain) was found in a study of T cells in Graves' hyperthyroidism and ophthalmopathy. This clonotype showed up many times. Researchers took RNA transcripts and amplified the TCR beta CDR3 regions from them. Carried out on the TCR CDR3, a first-round RT-PCR used the HTBI primer set. TCRdb re-called the multiplex PCR reads with MiXCR, one entry per CDR3 protein. The sample holds hundreds of thousands of distinct CDR3 sequences, roughly a quarter seen once. This CDR3 region has 16 residues. V shed 7 bases, J shed 2 bases, and the junction held 10 bases outside the gene matches. The germline gives CDR1 MNHNS, CDR2 SASEGT.

The receptor comes from a woman aged 25 to 39 with Graves' ophthalmopathy. Sequencing input: blood. The chain links TRBV6-1 to TRBJ2-2; 7 bases fit TRBD1. Here the CDR3 DNA reads TGTGCCAGCACCAAGAGGGGGACAGCCAACACCGGGGAGCTGTTTTTT. Its protein is CASTKRGTANTGELFF.